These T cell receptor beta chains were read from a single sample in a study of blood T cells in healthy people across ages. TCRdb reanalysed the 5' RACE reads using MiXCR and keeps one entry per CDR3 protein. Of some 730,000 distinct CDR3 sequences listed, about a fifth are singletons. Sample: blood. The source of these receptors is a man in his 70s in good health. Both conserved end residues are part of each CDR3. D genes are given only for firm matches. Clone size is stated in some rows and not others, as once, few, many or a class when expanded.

CDR3: CSVERDPNIQYF
DNA: TGCAGCGTTGAACGGGACCCAAACATTCAGTACTTC
J: TRBJ2-4
size: many
D: NA
V: TRBV29-1

CDR3: CSAEGSSGGTGDTQYF
DNA: TGCAGTGCAGAGGGGTCTAGCGGGGGGACAGGGGATACGCAGTATTTT
J: TRBJ2-3
size: NA
D: TRBD2
V: TRBV20-1

CDR3: CASTKVGGAVTGELFF
DNA: TGCGCCAGCACCAAGGTGGGGGGCGCAGTCACCGGGGAGCTGTTTTTT
J: TRBJ2-2
size: NA
D: NA
V: TRBV5-1

CDR3: CASILGNIPGETQYF
DNA: TGTGCCAGCATATTAGGGAATATACCAGGAGAGACCCAGTACTTC
J: TRBJ2-5
size: NA
D: NA
V: TRBV28

CDR3: CASSVTQWTAPGPDTQYF
DNA: TGTGCCAGCAGCGTGACCCAATGGACAGCCCCGGGTCCAGATACGCAGTATTTT
J: TRBJ2-3
size: many
D: NA
V: TRBV9

CDR3: CASSYSLRVQNTDTQYF
DNA: TGTGCCAGCAGTTACTCGTTGCGGGTTCAGAACACAGATACGCAGTATTTT
J: TRBJ2-3
size: few
D: NA
V: TRBV6-6

CDR3: CATSGQSNTEAFF
DNA: TGTGCCACCTCGGGGCAGAGTAACACTGAAGCTTTCTTT
J: TRBJ1-1
size: few
D: NA
V: TRBV7-9

CDR3: CASSLGESGTDTQYF
DNA: TGTGCCAGCAGCTTAGGGGAGAGTGGTACAGATACGCAGTATTTT
J: TRBJ2-3
size: NA
D: NA
V: TRBV7-3

CDR3: CASSPTSGRVSGELFF
DNA: TGTGCCAGCAGCCCGACTAGCGGGAGAGTCTCCGGGGAGCTGTTTTTT
J: TRBJ2-2
size: NA
D: TRBD2
V: TRBV12-3/TRBV12-4

CDR3: CASSTTSGGAIEQFF
DNA: TGTGCCAGCAGTACTACTAGCGGGGGGGCGATTGAGCAGTTCTTC
J: TRBJ2-1
size: NA
D: TRBD2
V: TRBV12-3/TRBV12-4

CDR3: CASSSGDGQNTEAFF
DNA: TGTGCCAGCAGTTCGGGGGACGGACAGAACACTGAAGCTTTCTTT
J: TRBJ1-1
size: few
D: NA
V: TRBV6-5

CDR3: CASSLGQVENIQYF
DNA: TGTGCCAGCAGTCTGGGGCAGGTCGAAAACATTCAGTACTTC
J: TRBJ2-4
size: NA
D: NA
V: TRBV12-3/TRBV12-4

CDR3: CASSQGLAGAKYF
DNA: TGTGCCAGCAGCCAAGGACTAGCGGGAGCCAAGTATTTT
J: TRBJ2-3
size: few
D: TRBD2
V: TRBV3-1

CDR3: CASSPGQGFRNTF
DNA: TGTGCCAGCAGCCCGGGACAGGGTTTTAGAAACACCTTC
J: TRBJ1-2
size: NA
D: TRBD1
V: TRBV7-3

CDR3: CATKRHLNTEAFF
DNA: TGTGCCACCAAACGACACCTGAACACTGAAGCTTTCTTT
J: TRBJ1-1
size: NA
D: NA
V: TRBV7-9

CDR3: CASRPLGKVKETQYF
DNA: TGTGCCAGCAGGCCCTTAGGAAAAGTCAAAGAGACCCAGTACTTC
J: TRBJ2-5
size: NA
D: NA
V: TRBV28

CDR3: CASSYLRTQETQYF
DNA: TGTGCCAGCAGTTACTTGCGGACCCAAGAGACCCAGTACTTC
J: TRBJ2-5
size: once
D: NA
V: TRBV6-6

CDR3: CASSVWTSGGYNEQFF
DNA: TGCGCCAGCAGCGTATGGACTAGCGGGGGCTACAATGAGCAGTTCTTC
J: TRBJ2-1
size: NA
D: TRBD2
V: TRBV5-1

CDR3: CASSQPAQGDNEQFF
DNA: TGTGCCAGCAGCCAGCCGGCGCAGGGAGACAATGAGCAGTTCTTC
J: TRBJ2-1
size: many
D: NA
V: TRBV3-1

CDR3: CASSQLSGRPTDTQYF
DNA: TGCGCCAGCAGCCAACTAAGCGGGAGGCCCACAGATACGCAGTATTTT
J: TRBJ2-3
size: few
D: TRBD2
V: TRBV4-3

CDR3: CASSLKGGGDTQYF
DNA: TGCGCCAGCAGCTTGAAGGGGGGCGGAGATACGCAGTATTTT
J: TRBJ2-3
size: NA
D: NA
V: TRBV5-1

CDR3: CASSPTSGTYTDTQYF
DNA: TGTGCCAGCAGCCCGACTAGCGGCACCTACACAGATACGCAGTATTTT
J: TRBJ2-3
size: NA
D: TRBD2
V: TRBV5-4